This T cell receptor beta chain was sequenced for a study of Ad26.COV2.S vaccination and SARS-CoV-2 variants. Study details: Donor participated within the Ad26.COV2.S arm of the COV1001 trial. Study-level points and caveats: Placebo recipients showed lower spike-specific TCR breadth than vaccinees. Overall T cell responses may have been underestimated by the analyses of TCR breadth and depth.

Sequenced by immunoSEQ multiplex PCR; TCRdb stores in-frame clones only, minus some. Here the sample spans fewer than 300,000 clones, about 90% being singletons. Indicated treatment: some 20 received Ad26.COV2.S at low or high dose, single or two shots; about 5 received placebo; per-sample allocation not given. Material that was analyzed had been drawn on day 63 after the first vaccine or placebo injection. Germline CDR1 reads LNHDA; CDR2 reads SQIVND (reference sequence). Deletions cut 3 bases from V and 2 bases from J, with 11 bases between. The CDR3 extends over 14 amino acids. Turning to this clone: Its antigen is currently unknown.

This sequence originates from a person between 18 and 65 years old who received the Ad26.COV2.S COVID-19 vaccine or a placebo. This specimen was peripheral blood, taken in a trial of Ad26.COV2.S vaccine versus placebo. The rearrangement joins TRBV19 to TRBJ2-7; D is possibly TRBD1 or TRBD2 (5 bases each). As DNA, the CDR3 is TGTGCCAGTAGTATTTGGGGGAACCCCTACGAGCAGTACTTC. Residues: CASSIWGNPYEQYF.